Presented here are 25 T cell receptor beta chains from one specimen sequenced in a study of cytomegalovirus exposure and HLA in healthy donors. PCR amplification relied on 60 Vbeta primers (plus 13 Jbeta primers). Assay used: immunoSEQ multiplex PCR; TCRdb lists only in-frame clones, some missing. The sample carries some 120,000 clones, about 80% recorded once. Source material: PBMCs. The receptors here all came from a man aged 35 to 55 in good health and CMV-seronegative.

The rearrangement links TRBV2 to TRBJ2-7; D not resolved. The ends were cut back, 8 bases at V and 3 bases at J, with 8 bases in the middle. Germline V gene lookup returns CDR1 SNHLY and CDR2 FYNNEI. This CDR3 is built from 11 residues. The CDR3 coding sequence is TGTGCCAGCGGGCAGGTCTACGAGCAGTACTTC. Translated: CASGQVYEQYF.

Comments on this clone: The same CDR3 also results from other DNA sequences found in this sample. The chain uses TRBV5-4 and TRBJ2-7; D call uncertain. V was clipped by 0 bases and J by 4 bases, with 8 bases between them. The germline gives CDR1 SGHNT, CDR2 YYREEE (reference sequence). The CDR3 is 13 residues long. CDR3 DNA: TGTGCCAGCAGCTTGGCAGGCGTATACGAGCAGTACTTC. This gives the protein CASSLAGVYEQYF.

J is TRBJ1-1 and V is TRBV28; possibly TRBD1 for D (6 bases). Trimming stripped 2 bases from V and 0 bases from J, with 10 bases between. Germline CDR1 and CDR2: MDHEN and SYDVKM. CDR3 length equals 15 residues. The CDR3 coding sequence is TGTGCCAGCAGTTTAGTCGCAGGGGTGAACACTGAAGCTTTCTTT. Translating it yields CASSLVAGVNTEAFF.

The chain employs TRBV7-8 and TRBJ1-2, with 7 bases fitting TRBD1. The J segment lost 4 bases and the V segment lost 4 bases, leaving 6 bases of the junction unmatched. This CDR3 contains 14 residues. The germline V gene encodes CDR1 SGHVS and CDR2 FQNEAQ. The DNA for the CDR3 is TGTGCCAGCAGCTCCGGGGACAGAGTCTATGGCTACACCTTC. Its protein product is CASSSGDRVYGYTF. Full variable domain (outside the CDR3, taken from reference TRBV7-8 and TRBJ1-2): GAGVSQSPRYKVAKRGQDVALRCDPISGHVSLFWYQQALGQGPEFLTYFQNEAQLDKSGLPSDRFFAERPEGSVSTLKIQRTQQEDSAVYLCASSSGDRVYGYTFGSGTRLTVV.

J is TRBJ2-1 and V is TRBV7-9; D perhaps matches TRBD2 (6 bases). This CDR3 is 15 amino acids long. Germline loops: CDR1 SEHNR, CDR2 FQNEAQ (reference sequence). V was shortened by 5 bases and J by 7 bases, with 18 bases between the two germline ends. The chain's CDR3 is CASSPRGSGGNEQFF. For the CDR3, the DNA is TGTGCCAGCAGCCCCCGGGGTAGCGGAGGGAATGAGCAGTTCTTC.

This chain joins TRBV19 and TRBJ1-6; 8 bases match TRBD1. The V and J ends lost 5 bases and 6 bases, in that order; junction bases with no gene match: 0. The CDR3 is 13 amino acids. Per germline, CDR1 LNHDA and CDR2 SQIVND (reference sequence). The CDR3 sequence is CASSGQGNSPLHF. CDR3 DNA: TGTGCCAGTAGTGGACAGGGTAATTCACCCCTCCACTTT.

The genes are TRBV6-6 and TRBJ2-7; D not certain. The CDR3 consists of 13 residues. Trimming removed 4 bases from V and 2 bases from J, with 9 bases in between. CDR1 MNHNY and CDR2 SVGAGI come from the germline V gene (reference sequence). DNA for the CDR3: TGTGCCAGCAGTTGGCAGGTAACCTACGAGCAGTACTTC. This encodes CASSWQVTYEQYF.

This clone showed up just once. V and J are TRBV5-4 and TRBJ2-1, with 10 positions matching TRBD1. The CDR3 totals 15 residues. Germline V gene sequence: CDR1 SGHNT, CDR2 YYREEE (reference sequence). After removal of 4 bases from V and 0 bases from J, the junction contained 1 base not matched to a gene. In DNA form, the CDR3 reads TGTGCCAGCAGCCGGGACAGGGGCTCCTACAATGAGCAGTTCTTC. Its translation is CASSRDRGSYNEQFF.

The rearrangement uses TRBV6-5 and TRBJ2-7; 8 nucleotides line up with TRBD2. Trimming removed 6 bases from V and 5 bases from J; junction bases left unmatched: 6. The CDR3 is 13 residues long. Looked up from germline, CDR1 is MNHEY and CDR2 is SVGAGI. The CDR3 nucleotides are TGTGCCAGCAGATTCAGAGCGGGAGACGAGCAGTACTTC. Encoded protein: CASRFRAGDEQYF.

The rearrangement uses TRBV30 and TRBJ1-1; D remains ambiguous. This CDR3 region has 13 residues. V lost 0 bases, J lost 1 base, and 6 bases lay in between. From germline, CDR1 is GTSNPN and CDR2 SVGIG (reference sequence). CDR3 sequence reads: CAWSVQTNTEAFF. The CDR3 nucleotides read TGTGCCTGGAGTGTACAGACGAACACTGAAGCTTTCTTT.

The chain links TRBV27 to TRBJ2-3, with D perhaps matching TRBD2 (5 bases). Germline V lookup: CDR1 MNHEY, CDR2 SMNVEV (reference sequence). Trimming cost V 6 bases and J 0 bases, with 13 bases left between them. The length of the CDR3 is 15 residues. The CDR3 sequence: CASSHPAASTDTQYF. DNA of the CDR3: TGTGCCAGCAGCCATCCAGCGGCGAGCACAGATACGCAGTATTTT.

This clone occurred once. The chain employs TRBV7-2 and TRBJ1-5, with TRBD1 identical over 9 bases. The ends lost 0 bases at V and 5 bases at J; junction bases unmatched: 2. This CDR3 is 15 amino acids long. The germline V gene has CDR1 SGHTA and CDR2 FQGNSA. CDR3 in amino acids: CASSLAGTGYQPQHF. CDR3 nucleotides: TGTGCCAGCAGCTTAGCCGGGACAGGGTATCAGCCCCAGCATTTT.

The count of this clone is one. This rearrangement joins TRBV5-1 to TRBJ1-4, with D maybe TRBD1 (6 bases). This CDR3 comprises 13 residues. Germline V gene sequence: CDR1 SGHRS, CDR2 YFSETQ. V lost 3 bases and J lost 8, with 11 bases in between. The CDR3 reads CASSSATGEKLFF. DNA of the CDR3: TGCGCCAGCAGCTCAGCTACAGGGGAAAAACTGTTTTTT.

V gene TRBV9 combines with J gene TRBJ2-1; D is unclear. CDR1 and CDR2 from the germline V gene are SGDLS and YYNGEE. The CDR3 totals 15 residues. V was clipped by 0 bases and J by 4 bases, with 11 bases between them. The CDR3 region has the DNA TGTGCCAGCAGCGTAGCCGGGTCCGGTTACAATGAGCAGTTCTTC. This translates into CASSVAGSGYNEQFF.

This sequence joins TRBV9 and TRBJ2-1; D possibly corresponds to TRBD2 (6 bases). CDR1 and CDR2 (germline): SGDLS, YYNGEE. V was cut by 7 bases and J by 0 bases, with 14 bases left in between. The CDR3 runs to 15 residues. CDR3 loop: CASAIAEASYNEQFF. As DNA, the CDR3 is TGTGCCAGCGCTATAGCGGAGGCCTCCTACAATGAGCAGTTCTTC.

The gene calls are TRBV28 and TRBJ2-5, with 7 bases identical to TRBD1. The CDR3 has 15 amino acids. V dropped 8 bases and J dropped 1; count of bases not matched to a gene: 10. The germline V gene encodes CDR1 MDHEN and CDR2 SYDVKM. CDR3 amino acids: CASSRGDRAQETQYF. As DNA, the CDR3 is TGTGCCAGCTCAAGAGGAGACAGGGCCCAAGAGACCCAGTACTTC.

The chain couples TRBV7-9 to TRBJ1-1, with D possibly matching TRBD1 (6 bases). This CDR3 comprises 14 residues. V was clipped by 3 bases and J by 11 bases, with 19 bases between them. The germline V gene has CDR1 SEHNR and CDR2 FQNEAQ (reference sequence). The CDR3 nucleotides are TGTGCCAGCAGCTTGGTTTCAGGGGCACAGCACGCTTTCTTT. Its protein product is CASSLVSGAQHAFF.

The V call is TRBV4-1, the J call TRBJ2-5, with D possibly being TRBD2 (6 bases). The CDR3 consists of 15 residues. The V gene lost 1 base and the J gene lost 4 bases, with 13 bases spanning the gap. CDR1 and CDR2 (germline): MGHRA, YSYEKL. The CDR3 reads CASSQGAGTGETQYF. The CDR3 region has the DNA TGCGCCAGCAGCCAAGGAGCGGGTACAGGAGAGACCCAGTACTTC.

This clone has a single count. The rearrangement links TRBV2 to TRBJ2-7; maybe TRBD1 (5 bases). The CDR3 contains 13 residues. V was pared by 8 bases and J by 0 bases, with 11 bases between. Germline V gene sequence: CDR1 SNHLY, CDR2 FYNNEI. The CDR3 spells CASLDNASYEQYF. The CDR3 DNA reads TGTGCCAGCTTGGACAACGCCTCCTACGAGCAGTACTTC. Combining the CDR3 with reference TRBV2 and TRBJ2-7 gives the whole variable domain EPEVTQTPSHQVTQMGQEVILRCVPISNHLYFYWYRQILGQKVEFLVSFYNNEISEKSEIFDDQFSVERPDGSNFTLKIRSTKLEDSAMYFCASLDNASYEQYFGPGTRLTVT.

This clone was found a few times. The chain is built from TRBV19 and TRBJ1-5; maybe TRBD1 (6 bases). The germline V and J ends were trimmed by 7 bases and 7 bases, with 17 bases remaining between them. Germline lookup yields CDR1 LNHDA and CDR2 SQIVND (reference sequence). The CDR3 loop spans 14 amino acids. The CDR3, as DNA: TGTGCCAGTACCATAGCACAGGGTGACCAGCCCCAGCATTTT. This sequence encodes CASTIAQGDQPQHF. The complete variable domain, with remaining parts taken from reference TRBV19 and TRBJ1-5, reads DGGITQSPKYLFRKEGQNVTLSCEQNLNHDAMYWYRQDPGQGLRLIYYSQIVNDFQKGDIAEGYSVSREKKESFPLTVTSAQKNPTAFYLCASTIAQGDQPQHFGDGTRLSIL.

The chain employs TRBV7-2 and TRBJ2-1, with 10 bases aligning to TRBD2. The V gene's germline CDR1 is SGHTA and CDR2 FQGNSA. The CDR3 is made up of 16 amino acids. V gave up 4 bases and J gave up 9 bases; unmatched junction bases: 12. The CDR3 sequence is CASSSVGASGRSEQFF. CDR3 nucleotides: TGTGCCAGCAGCTCCGTGGGGGCTAGCGGGAGAAGTGAGCAGTTCTTC.

The chain uses TRBV25-1 and TRBJ2-1, with 11 positions matching TRBD1. The CDR3 consists of 16 residues. Germline-derived CDR1 and CDR2 are MGHDK and SYGVNS. Trimming cost V 7 bases and J 3 bases; bases outside gene matches: 8. DNA for the CDR3: TGTGCCAGCACCGGGGGGGGGACAGGGGGCTACAATGAGCAGTTCTTC. Amino acids: CASTGGGTGGYNEQFF.

V usage is TRBV7-9 and J usage is TRBJ2-3; 8 positions agree with TRBD2. CDR1 SEHNR and CDR2 FQNEAQ come from the germline V gene (reference sequence). Trimming cost V 8 bases and J 4 bases; bases outside gene matches: 5. The CDR3 runs 13 residues. CDR3 sequence: CASGPGGADTQYF. The CDR3 DNA follows: TGTGCCAGCGGTCCGGGGGGGGCAGATACGCAGTATTTT.

The chain uses TRBV6-1 and TRBJ1-5, with no clear D. Looked up from germline, CDR1 is MNHNS and CDR2 is SASEGT. V lost 1 base and J lost 0, with 13 bases in between. There are 17 residues in the CDR3. The CDR3 sequence is CASSEGGLSASNQPQHF. The CDR3 DNA follows: TGTGCCAGCAGTGAAGGAGGGTTGAGCGCTAGCAATCAGCCCCAGCATTTT.

The chain uses TRBV2 and TRBJ1-4, with a weak D call TRBD1 (6 bases). CDR1 and CDR2 (germline): SNHLY, FYNNEI. V was shortened by 6 bases and J by 1 base, with 9 bases between the two germline ends. This CDR3 region has 14 residues. As DNA, the CDR3 is TGTGCCAGCAGGGAGGACAGAACTAATGAAAAACTGTTTTTT. Its translation is CASREDRTNEKLFF.